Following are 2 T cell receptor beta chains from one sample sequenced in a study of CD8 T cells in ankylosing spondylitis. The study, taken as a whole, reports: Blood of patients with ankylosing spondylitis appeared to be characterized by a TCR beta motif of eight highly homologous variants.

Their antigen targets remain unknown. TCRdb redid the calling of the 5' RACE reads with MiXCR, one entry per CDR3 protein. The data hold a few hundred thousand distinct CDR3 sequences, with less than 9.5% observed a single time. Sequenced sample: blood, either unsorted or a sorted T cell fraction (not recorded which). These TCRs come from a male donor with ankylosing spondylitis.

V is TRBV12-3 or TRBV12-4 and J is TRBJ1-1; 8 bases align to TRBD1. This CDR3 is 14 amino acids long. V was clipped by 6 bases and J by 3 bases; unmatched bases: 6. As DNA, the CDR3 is TGTGCCAGCAGACCACAGGGGGTGGACACTGAAGCTTTCTTT. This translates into CASRPQGVDTEAFF.

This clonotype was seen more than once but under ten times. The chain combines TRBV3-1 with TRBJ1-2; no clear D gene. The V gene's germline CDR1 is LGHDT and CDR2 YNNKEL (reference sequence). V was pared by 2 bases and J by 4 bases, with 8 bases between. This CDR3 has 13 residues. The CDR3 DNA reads TGTGCCAGCAGCCAACCCCGCAGCTATGGCTACACCTTC. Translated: CASSQPRSYGYTF.